This TCR beta chain was profiled in a study of T cell repertoires in cytomegalovirus infection (dated by TCRdb to between 2019 and 2020). For context, the study as a whole: Alongside well-studied HLA-B-restricted epitopes, the peptide stimulations were aimed at recently identified HLA-C-restricted CMV epitopes, whose presentation resists viral immunomodulation. Because public TCR beta signatures pointed to carriage of CMV infection together with the matching HLA type, the HLA type of each donor mattered for the analysis. Results the study describes overall, beyond this receptor: The ex vivo response was dominated by HLA-C-restricted CMV-specific TCR beta clonotypes, and the single most frequent clonotype in two of eight donors was supplied by these HLA-C-restricted clonotypes. Cumulative frequency of public TCR beta family members discriminated carriers of CMV infection plus the relevant HLA type in this cohort and an independent 352-donor cohort.

In the case of this clonotype: Its recognized antigen is unknown. One base away there is no much larger clone; base qualities are not given.

TCRdb names Illumina HiSeq 1500 as the instrument used. Starting from the raw public reads, TCRdb applied fastp trimming at Q25, assembled clones with MiXCR and retained in-frame beta chains. Rows with one shared CDR3 protein collapse into an entry with the most common genes and DNA. The sample table shows some 71,000 distinct CDR3 sequences, and about 30% are seen once. The ten top clones hold 59% of the sample. This sample's treatment or condition label indicates: in vitro stimulation with specific CMV peptide epitopes to enrich CMV-specific T cells. The CDR3 sequence holds 18 residues, the cysteine and phenylalanine included. This entry keeps only the CDR3 DNA: 54 bases, framed from base 1. Relative to germline, V is 4 bases shorter and J is 5 bases shorter, with 21 bases between their ends. CDR1 and CDR2 are read off the germline V gene as MGHRA and YSYEKL.

The chain uses TRBV4-1 and TRBJ1-6, and possibly TRBD1, on 6 matching bases. The material was CD8+ T cells from cultured PBMCs, obtained from culture after CMV antigen stimulation. The TCR sequence derives from a human donor in good health (CMV status not recorded). Some clones in this sample may be carry-over from other donors' samples. The base sequence is TGCGCCAGCAGCCCCGACCTAGGACAGCTAGCTCATAATTCACCCCTCCACTTT. This codes for CASSPDLGQLAHNSPLHF.